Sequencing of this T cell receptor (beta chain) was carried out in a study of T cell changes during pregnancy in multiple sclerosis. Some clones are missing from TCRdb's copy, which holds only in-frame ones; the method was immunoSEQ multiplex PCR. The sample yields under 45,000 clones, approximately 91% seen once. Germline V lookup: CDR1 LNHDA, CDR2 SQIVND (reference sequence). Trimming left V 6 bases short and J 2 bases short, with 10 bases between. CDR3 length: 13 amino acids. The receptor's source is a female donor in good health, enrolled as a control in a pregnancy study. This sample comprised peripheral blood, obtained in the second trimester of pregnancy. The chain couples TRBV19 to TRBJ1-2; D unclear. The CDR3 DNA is TGTGCCAGTAGCGAGTTCACCAACTATGGCTACACCTTC. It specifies CASSEFTNYGYTF.